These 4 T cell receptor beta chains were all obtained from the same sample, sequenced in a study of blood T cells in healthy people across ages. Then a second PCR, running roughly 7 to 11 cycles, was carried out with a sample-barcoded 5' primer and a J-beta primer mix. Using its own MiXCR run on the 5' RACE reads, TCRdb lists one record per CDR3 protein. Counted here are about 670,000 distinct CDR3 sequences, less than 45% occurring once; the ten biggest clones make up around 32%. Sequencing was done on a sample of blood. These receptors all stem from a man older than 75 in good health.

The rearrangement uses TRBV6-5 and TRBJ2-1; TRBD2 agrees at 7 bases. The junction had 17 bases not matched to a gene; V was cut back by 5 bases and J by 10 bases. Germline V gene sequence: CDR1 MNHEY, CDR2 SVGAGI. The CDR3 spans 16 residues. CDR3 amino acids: CASSTTGRAGFGEQFF. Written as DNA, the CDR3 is TGTGCCAGCAGTACAACGGGACGAGCGGGATTTGGAGAGCAGTTCTTC.

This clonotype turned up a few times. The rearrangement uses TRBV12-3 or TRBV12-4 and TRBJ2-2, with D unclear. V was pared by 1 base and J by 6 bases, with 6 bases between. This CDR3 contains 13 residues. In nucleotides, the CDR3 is TGTGCCAGCAGTTTAGTAATGGCCGGGGAGCTGTTTTTT. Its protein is CASSLVMAGELFF.

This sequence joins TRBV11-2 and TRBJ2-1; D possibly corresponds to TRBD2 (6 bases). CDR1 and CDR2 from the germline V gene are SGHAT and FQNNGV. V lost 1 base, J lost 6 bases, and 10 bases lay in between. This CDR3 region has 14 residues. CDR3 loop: CASSLVLAPNEQFF. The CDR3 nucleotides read TGTGCCAGCAGCTTAGTCCTAGCGCCCAATGAGCAGTTCTTC.

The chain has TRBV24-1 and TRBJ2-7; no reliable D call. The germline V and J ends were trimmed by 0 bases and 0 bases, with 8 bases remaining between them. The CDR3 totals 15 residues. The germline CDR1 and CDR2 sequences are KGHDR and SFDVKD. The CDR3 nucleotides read TGTGCCACCAGTGATTTGGAACGGAACTCCTACGAGCAGTACTTC. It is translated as CATSDLERNSYEQYF.